These T cell receptor beta chains were read from a single sample in a study of blood T cell repertoires in COVID-19. The method was immunoSEQ multiplex PCR; TCRdb's version includes in-frame clones alone and lacks a portion of them. The sample lists some 150,000 clones, roughly 90% occurring once. Sequencing was carried out using peripheral blood. The receptors here all came from a woman aged 55-69 years who had recovered from COVID-19. Each CDR3 is given with its conserved first and last residue. Fields, in order: D gene, V gene, J gene, clone size, CDR3 protein, CDR3 DNA. D genes are given only for firm matches. Not all rows give a size; the values are once, few, many and, for expanded clones, a class.

TRBD1,TRBV30,TRBJ2-2,NA,CAWTGQGSGELFF,TGTGCCTGGACCGGACAGGGGAGCGGGGAGCTGTTTTTT
TRBD1,TRBV10-3,TRBJ2-7,NA,CATGQGASEQYF,TGTGCCACCGGACAGGGGGCGAGCGAGCAGTACTTC
TRBD2,TRBV11-2,TRBJ2-7,NA,CASSLAAGGDYEQYF,TGTGCCAGCAGCCTAGCGGCGGGTGGGGACTACGAGCAGTACTTC
TRBD1,TRBV9,TRBJ1-1,NA,CASRIDRGKTEAFF,TGTGCCAGCAGAATCGACAGGGGGAAGACTGAAGCTTTCTTT
TRBD1,TRBV10-1,TRBJ1-2,NA,CASSGAGTAYGYTF,TGCGCCAGCAGTGGGGCCGGGACAGCCTATGGCTACACCTTC
TRBD2,TRBV4-3,TRBJ2-1,NA,CASSQGLAGIYNEQFF,TGCGCCAGCAGCCAGGGACTAGCGGGGATATACAATGAGCAGTTCTTC
NA,TRBV18,TRBJ2-3,NA,CASSPNPGGTDTQYF,TGTGCCAGCTCACCGAATCCGGGGGGCACAGATACGCAGTATTTT
TRBD2,TRBV3-1/TRBV3-2,TRBJ2-7,NA,CASSSGTSLSSYEQYF,TGTGCCAGCAGCTCCGGGACTAGTTTGAGCTCCTACGAGCAGTACTTC
TRBD1,TRBV5-4,TRBJ1-2,once,CASSPGQGAVNYGYTF,TGTGCCAGCAGCCCTGGACAGGGGGCAGTTAACTATGGCTACACCTTC
NA,TRBV7-6,TRBJ2-3,NA,CASSLAPGTATVQDTQYF,TGTGCCAGCAGCTTAGCCCCAGGGACTGCCACAGTACAGGATACGCAGTATTTT
NA,TRBV2,TRBJ1-6,NA,CASSDSRFNNSPLHF,TGTGCCAGCAGTGATAGCAGATTCAATAATTCACCCCTCCACTTT
TRBD1,TRBV19,TRBJ1-1,once,CASSRTGEGTEAFF,TGTGCCAGTAGTCGGACAGGGGAAGGGACTGAAGCTTTCTTT
TRBD2,TRBV5-1,TRBJ2-3,NA,CASSLSLAGGSTDTQYF,TGCGCCAGCAGCTTGAGTCTAGCGGGGGGGTCCACAGATACGCAGTATTTT
NA,TRBV19,TRBJ1-5,few,CASSTTGNANQPQHF,TGTGCCAGTAGTACGACAGGTAATGCCAATCAGCCCCAGCATTTT
NA,TRBV5-1,TRBJ2-5,once,CASSTGTQQETQYF,TGCGCCAGCAGCACAGGGACGCAACAAGAGACCCAGTACTTC
NA,TRBV29-1,TRBJ2-7,NA,CSVAATVSIAEQYF,TGCAGCGTCGCAGCGACAGTCAGCATTGCCGAGCAGTACTTC
NA,TRBV6-6,TRBJ1-1,NA,CASSANTENTEAFF,TGTGCCAGCAGTGCAAATACAGAGAACACTGAAGCTTTCTTT
TRBD1,TRBV5-1,TRBJ2-7,NA,CASSPTTGAYEQYF,TGCGCCAGCAGCCCGACGACAGGGGCCTACGAGCAGTACTTC
TRBD1,TRBV11-2,TRBJ2-7,NA,CASRPAFKGQGYEQYF,TGTGCCAGCAGGCCTGCCTTCAAGGGACAGGGGTACGAGCAGTACTTC
TRBD1,TRBV5-6,TRBJ1-6,NA,CASSYAGTGSSPLHF,TGTGCCAGCAGTTACGCCGGGACAGGGTCTTCACCCCTCCACTTT
NA,TRBV28,TRBJ2-7,NA,CASSFIRGNEQYF,TGTGCCAGCAGTTTTATTCGGGGAAACGAGCAGTACTTC
NA,TRBV11-2,TRBJ1-1,once,CASSEVSQVENTEAFF,TGTGCCAGCAGCGAAGTATCGCAGGTTGAGAACACTGAAGCTTTCTTT
TRBD2,TRBV2,TRBJ2-3,NA,CASEADSGGAEDTQYF,TGTGCCAGCGAAGCCGATAGCGGGGGGGCCGAGGATACGCAGTATTTT
TRBD1,TRBV2,TRBJ1-6,once,CASKGQGSYNSPLHF,TGTGCCAGCAAAGGACAGGGCTCCTATAATTCACCCCTCCACTTT
TRBD1,TRBV18,TRBJ1-3,NA,CASSPGQGALGNTIYF,TGTGCCAGCTCACCGGGACAGGGGGCCCTCGGGAACACCATATATTTT
TRBD1,TRBV9,TRBJ1-2,NA,CASSVAGGYGYTF,TGTGCCAGCAGCGTCGCAGGGGGTTATGGCTACACCTTC
TRBD1,TRBV7-9,TRBJ2-2,NA,CASSSDRGLGTGELFF,TGTGCCAGCAGCAGCGACAGGGGGTTAGGGACCGGGGAGCTGTTTTTT
TRBD1,TRBV4-2,TRBJ1-5,NA,CASSPSDREGQPQHF,TGTGCCAGCAGCCCTTCGGACAGGGAGGGTCAGCCCCAGCATTTT
NA,TRBV28,TRBJ1-1,NA,CASTTGATHTEAFF,TGTGCCAGTACCACTGGGGCGACCCACACTGAAGCTTTCTTT
TRBD1,TRBV7-3,TRBJ1-1,NA,CASSATGTEAFF,TGTGCCAGCAGCGCGACAGGGACTGAAGCTTTCTTT
TRBD1,TRBV18,TRBJ2-5,NA,CASSRGTGMQETQYF,TGTGCCAGCTCAAGAGGGACAGGGATGCAAGAGACCCAGTACTTC
NA,TRBV6-1,TRBJ1-2,once,CASSEFAGQIYGYTF,TGTGCCAGCAGTGAATTCGCCGGACAGATCTATGGCTACACCTTC
NA,TRBV7-9,TRBJ1-4,NA,CASSSRGGTSNEKLFF,TGTGCCAGCAGCTCCCGGGGAGGCACGAGTAATGAAAAACTGTTTTTT
TRBD1,TRBV10-3,TRBJ2-5,NA,CASGTGETQYF,TGTGCCAGCGGGACAGGGGAGACCCAGTACTTC
NA,TRBV28,TRBJ2-1,few,CASSPTDRENEQFF,TGTGCCAGCAGTCCCACGGACAGAGAGAATGAGCAGTTCTTC
NA,TRBV9,TRBJ2-5,NA,CASTLGAQSLETQYF,TGTGCCAGCACCCTGGGGGCTCAGAGCCTGGAGACCCAGTACTTC
NA,TRBV19,TRBJ1-2,NA,CASSIDSTGEIYGYTF,TGTGCCAGTAGTATCGACAGTACGGGGGAGATATATGGCTACACCTTC
TRBD1,TRBV19,TRBJ2-7,NA,CASSLTGVHEQYF,TGTGCCAGTAGTTTAACAGGGGTCCACGAGCAGTACTTC
NA,TRBV19,TRBJ2-7,NA,CASSRRDSSYEQYF,TGTGCCAGTAGTAGGAGGGACAGCTCCTACGAGCAGTACTTC
TRBD1,TRBV6-5,TRBJ1-2,NA,CASRVDRGSGVYTF,TGTGCCAGCAGGGTGGACAGGGGGTCTGGCGTCTACACCTTC
NA,TRBV7-9,TRBJ2-7,NA,CASSLHGPEESEQYF,TGTGCCAGCAGCTTACATGGGCCCGAAGAGTCCGAGCAGTACTTC
TRBD2,TRBV9,TRBJ2-7,NA,CASSGYSGGNYEQYF,TGTGCCAGCAGCGGCTATAGCGGGGGGAACTACGAGCAGTACTTC
NA,TRBV21-1,TRBJ1-1,NA,CASSAEEEKTNTEAFF,TGTGCCAGCAGCGCGGAAGAGGAGAAAACGAACACTGAAGCTTTCTTT
TRBD1,TRBV19,TRBJ2-2,once,CASSYGQGAGTGELFF,TGTGCCAGTAGTTACGGGCAGGGGGCTGGCACCGGGGAGCTGTTTTTT
NA,TRBV10-1,TRBJ2-5,NA,CASAPDIRETQYF,TGCGCCAGCGCTCCGGACATACGGGAGACCCAGTACTTC
NA,TRBV4-3,TRBJ2-2,NA,CASSQDGPRGKNTGELFF,TGCGCCAGCAGCCAAGATGGTCCCCGTGGCAAGAACACCGGGGAGCTGTTTTTT
NA,TRBV5-1,TRBJ1-2,NA,CASSSATTIGGYTF,TGCGCCAGCAGCTCGGCTACCACAATCGGGGGCTACACCTTC
TRBD1,TRBV4-1,TRBJ1-5,NA,CASSQGTGGNQPQHF,TGCGCCAGCAGCCAAGGTACAGGGGGCAATCAGCCCCAGCATTTT
NA,TRBV24-1,TRBJ2-3,once,CATSDAGTSTDTQYF,TGTGCCACCAGTGATGCGGGAACTAGCACAGATACGCAGTATTTT
NA,TRBV30,TRBJ1-5,few,CAWSVLDQPQHF,TGTGCCTGGAGTGTACTAGATCAGCCCCAGCATTTT
NA,TRBV6-6,TRBJ2-2,NA,CASSPAQVAGTGELFF,TGTGCCAGCAGTCCAGCTCAGGTCGCGGGCACCGGGGAGCTGTTTTTT
NA,TRBV6-5,TRBJ2-5,NA,CASRAREGRTQYF,TGTGCCAGCAGGGCGAGAGAGGGCCGGACCCAGTACTTC
TRBD2,TRBV4-1,TRBJ2-3,NA,CASSQSSGGFTDTQYF,TGCGCCAGCAGCCAATCAAGCGGGGGTTTCACAGATACGCAGTATTTT
TRBD1,TRBV29-1,TRBJ2-5,NA,CSVRQGEETQYF,TGCAGCGTTCGCCAGGGGGAAGAGACCCAGTACTTC
TRBD1,TRBV6-1,TRBJ2-5,NA,CASSEGKDRVGWETQYF,TGTGCCAGCAGTGAAGGCAAGGACAGGGTTGGGTGGGAGACCCAGTACTTC